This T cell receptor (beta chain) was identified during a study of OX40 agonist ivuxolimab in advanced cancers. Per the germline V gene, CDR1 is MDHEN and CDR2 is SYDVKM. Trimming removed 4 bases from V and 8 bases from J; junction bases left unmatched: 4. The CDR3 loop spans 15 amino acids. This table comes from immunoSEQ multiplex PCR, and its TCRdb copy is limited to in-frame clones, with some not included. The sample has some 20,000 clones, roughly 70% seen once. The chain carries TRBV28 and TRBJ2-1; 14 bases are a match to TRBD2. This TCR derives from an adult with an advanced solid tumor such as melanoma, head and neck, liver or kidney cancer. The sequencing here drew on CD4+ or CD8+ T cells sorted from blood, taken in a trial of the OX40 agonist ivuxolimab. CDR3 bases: TGTGCCAGCAGTTCGACTAGCGGGAGGGTGGATGAGCAGTTCTTC. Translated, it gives CASSSTSGRVDEQFF.